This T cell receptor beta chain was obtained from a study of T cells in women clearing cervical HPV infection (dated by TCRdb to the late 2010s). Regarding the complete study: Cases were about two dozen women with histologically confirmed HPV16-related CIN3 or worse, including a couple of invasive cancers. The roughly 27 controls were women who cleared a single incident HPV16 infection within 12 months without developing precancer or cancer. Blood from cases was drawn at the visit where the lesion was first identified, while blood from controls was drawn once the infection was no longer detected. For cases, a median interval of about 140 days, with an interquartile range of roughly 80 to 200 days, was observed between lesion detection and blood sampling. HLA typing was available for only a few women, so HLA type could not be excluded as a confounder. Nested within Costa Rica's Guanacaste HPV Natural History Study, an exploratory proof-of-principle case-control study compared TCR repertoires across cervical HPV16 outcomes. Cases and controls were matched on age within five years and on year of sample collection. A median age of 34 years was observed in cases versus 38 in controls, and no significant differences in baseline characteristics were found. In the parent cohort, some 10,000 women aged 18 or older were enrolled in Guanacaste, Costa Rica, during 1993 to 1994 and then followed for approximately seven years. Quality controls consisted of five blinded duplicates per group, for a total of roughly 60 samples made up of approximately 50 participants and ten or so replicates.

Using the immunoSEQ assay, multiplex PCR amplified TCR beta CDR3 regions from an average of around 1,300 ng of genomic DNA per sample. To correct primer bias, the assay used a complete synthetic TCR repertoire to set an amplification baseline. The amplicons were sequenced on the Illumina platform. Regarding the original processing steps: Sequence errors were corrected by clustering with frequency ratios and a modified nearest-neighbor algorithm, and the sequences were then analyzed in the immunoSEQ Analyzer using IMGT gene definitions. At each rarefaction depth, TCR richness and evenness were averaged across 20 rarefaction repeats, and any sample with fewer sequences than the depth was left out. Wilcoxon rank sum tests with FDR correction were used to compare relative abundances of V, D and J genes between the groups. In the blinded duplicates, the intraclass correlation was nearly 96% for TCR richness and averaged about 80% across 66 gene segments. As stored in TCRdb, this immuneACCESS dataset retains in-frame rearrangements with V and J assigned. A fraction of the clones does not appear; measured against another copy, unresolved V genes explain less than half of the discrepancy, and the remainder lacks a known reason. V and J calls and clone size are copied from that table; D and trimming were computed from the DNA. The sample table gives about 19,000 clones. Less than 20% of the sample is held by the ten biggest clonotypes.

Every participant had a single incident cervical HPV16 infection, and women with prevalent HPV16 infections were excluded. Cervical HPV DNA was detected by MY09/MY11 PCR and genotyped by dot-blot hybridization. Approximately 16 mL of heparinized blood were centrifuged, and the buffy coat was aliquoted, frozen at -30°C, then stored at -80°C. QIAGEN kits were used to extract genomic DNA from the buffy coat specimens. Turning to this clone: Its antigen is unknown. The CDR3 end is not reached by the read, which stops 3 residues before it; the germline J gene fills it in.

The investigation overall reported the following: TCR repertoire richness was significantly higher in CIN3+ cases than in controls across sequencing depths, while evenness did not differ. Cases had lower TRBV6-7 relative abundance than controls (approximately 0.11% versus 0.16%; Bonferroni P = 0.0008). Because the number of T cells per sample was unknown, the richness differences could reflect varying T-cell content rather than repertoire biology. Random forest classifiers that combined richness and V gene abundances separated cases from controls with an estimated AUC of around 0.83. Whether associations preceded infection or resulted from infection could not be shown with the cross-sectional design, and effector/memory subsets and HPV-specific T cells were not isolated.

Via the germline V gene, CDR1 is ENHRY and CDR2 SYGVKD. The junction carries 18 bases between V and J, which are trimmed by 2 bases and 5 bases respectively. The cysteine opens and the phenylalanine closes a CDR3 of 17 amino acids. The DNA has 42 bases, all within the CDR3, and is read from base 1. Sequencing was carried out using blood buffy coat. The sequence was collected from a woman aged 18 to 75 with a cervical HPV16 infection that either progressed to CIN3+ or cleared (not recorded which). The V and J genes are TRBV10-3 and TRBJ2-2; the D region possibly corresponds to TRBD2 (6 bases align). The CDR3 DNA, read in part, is TGTGCCATCAGTGAGCCTGGGACTCCCATGGGTACCGGGGAG. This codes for CAISEPGTPMGTGE. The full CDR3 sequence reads CAISEPGTPMGTGELFF.